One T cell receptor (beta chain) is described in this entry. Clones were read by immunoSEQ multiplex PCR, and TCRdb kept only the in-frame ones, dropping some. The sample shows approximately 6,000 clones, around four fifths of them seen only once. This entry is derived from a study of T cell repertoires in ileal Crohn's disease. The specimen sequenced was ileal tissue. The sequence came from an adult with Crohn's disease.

CDR3 amino acids: CASSWTSNEQFF. The CDR3 DNA reads as TGTGCCAGCAGCTGGACTAGCAATGAGCAGTTCTTC. V and J are TRBV5-4 and TRBJ2-1; 7 nucleotides line up with TRBD2. CDR1 and CDR2 (germline): SGHNT, YYREEE (reference sequence). The CDR3 has 12 residues. V lost 3 bases and J lost 6; bases outside the gene matches: 0.